Below are 31 T cell receptor beta chains sequenced from a single sample in a study of blood T cell repertoires in COVID-19. Here immunoSEQ multiplex PCR was the method, and the copy in TCRdb shows in-frame clones only, minus some. The sample has roughly 51,000 clones; around 90% are singletons. Sample: peripheral blood. The source of these receptors is a man aged 45-65 years with active COVID-19.

V is TRBV5-1 and J is TRBJ1-3; a possible D gene is TRBD1 (6 bases). CDR3 length: 15 amino acids. The germline V gene has CDR1 SGHRS and CDR2 YFSETQ. Trimming stripped 4 bases from V and 4 bases from J, with 15 bases between. The CDR3 region is CASSLSPGTGNTIYF. In nucleotides, the CDR3 is TGCGCCAGCAGCCTGTCCCCAGGGACAGGAAACACCATATATTTT.

The J gene is TRBJ1-6, the V gene TRBV5-6; D perhaps matches TRBD1 (5 bases). The CDR3 covers 13 residues. Looked up from germline, CDR1 is SGHDT and CDR2 is YYEEEE. The ends were cut back, 5 bases at V and 8 bases at J, with 11 bases in the middle. In nucleotides, the CDR3 is TGTGCCAGCAGTTTTAGCAGGGATTCACCCCTCCACTTT. It specifies CASSFSRDSPLHF.

Written as DNA, the CDR3 is TGTGCCAGCAGCTTACGGACAGGGGTAGTGAACGAGCAGTACTTC. This gives the protein CASSLRTGVVNEQYF. The V call is TRBV13, the J call TRBJ2-7, with 9 bases that match TRBD1. The CDR3 totals 15 residues. CDR1 is PRHDT and CDR2 is FYEKMQ in the germline V gene (reference sequence). V dropped 2 bases and J dropped 5; count of bases not matched to a gene: 7.

The chain has TRBV27 and TRBJ1-2; 8 bases map to TRBD1. This CDR3 is built from 15 residues. V lost 6 bases and J lost 5; bases outside the gene matches: 11. Germline lookup yields CDR1 MNHEY and CDR2 SMNVEV (reference sequence). CDR3 loop: CASRPTIRGQYGYTF. The CDR3 DNA reads as TGTGCCAGCAGGCCAACAATCAGGGGGCAGTATGGCTACACCTTC.

This clone was observed once. This chain connects TRBV12-3 or TRBV12-4 to TRBJ1-2; D might be TRBD1 (5 bases). CDR3 length equals 12 residues. The V end lost 3 bases, the J end lost 4 bases, and 6 bases lay between the germline ends. For the CDR3, the DNA is TGTGCCAGCAGTTTTGGGGCCTATGGCTACACCTTC. Translation: CASSFGAYGYTF.

The rearrangement joins TRBV14 to TRBJ2-7; TRBD1 aligns across 8 bases. The germline gives CDR1 SGHDN, CDR2 FVKESK. V gave up 0 bases and J gave up 3 bases; unmatched junction bases: 4. The CDR3 contains 15 residues. The CDR3 here is CASSQEPGGVYEQYF. CDR3 bases: TGTGCCAGCAGCCAAGAGCCAGGGGGCGTCTACGAGCAGTACTTC.

The chain recombines TRBV9 with TRBJ1-1, with TRBD1 matching 7 bases. The CDR3 sequence is 16 residues long. The V gene's germline CDR1 is SGDLS and CDR2 YYNGEE. The V gene end was trimmed by 4 bases and the J gene end by 0 bases; junction bases not matched to a gene: 9. The CDR3 here is CASSPDRVLMNTEAFF. The CDR3 DNA follows: TGTGCCAGCAGCCCAGACAGGGTCCTTATGAACACTGAAGCTTTCTTT. Using reference TRBV9 and TRBJ1-1 for the parts outside the CDR3, the full variable domain is DSGVTQTPKHLITATGQRVTLRCSPRSGDLSVYWYQQSLDQGLQFLIQYYNGEERAKGNILERFSAQQFPDLHSELNLSSLELGDSALYFCASSPDRVLMNTEAFFGQGTRLTVV.

V usage is TRBV6-2 or TRBV6-3 and J usage is TRBJ2-3; possible D gene TRBD2, 5 bases. This CDR3 has 16 amino acids. Germline CDR1 MNHEY, CDR2 SVGEGT. Trimming removed 4 bases at V and 2 bases at J, with 16 bases between. This chain's CDR3 is CASSWVDRGTTDTQYF. Here the CDR3 DNA reads TGTGCCAGCAGTTGGGTTGATCGGGGTACCACAGATACGCAGTATTTT.

V is TRBV29-1 and J is TRBJ2-5, with unresolved D. Germline V gives CDR1 SQVTM, CDR2 ANQGSEA. This CDR3 region has 12 residues. Trimming removed 4 bases from V and 4 bases from J, with 10 bases in between. The CDR3 DNA reads TGCAGCGTTGGGCAGCCGGGAGAGACCCAGTACTTC. Amino acid sequence: CSVGQPGETQYF. Filled out from reference TRBV29-1 and TRBJ2-5, the complete variable domain reads SAVISQKPSRDICQRGTSLTIQCQVDSQVTMMFWYRQQPGQSLTLIATANQGSEATYESGFVIDKFPISRPNLTFSTLTVSNMSPEDSSIYLCSVGQPGETQYFGPGTRLLVL.

The gene calls are TRBV18 and TRBJ2-7; the D is unclear. The CDR3 length is 12 residues. Germline values: CDR1 KGHSH, CDR2 LQKENI. Deletions cut 5 bases from V and 0 bases from J, with 5 bases between. CDR3 nucleotides: TGTGCCAGCTCATCGAGCTCCTACGAGCAGTACTTC. The encoded protein is CASSSSSYEQYF.

The rearrangement uses TRBV5-1 and TRBJ2-5, with D tentatively TRBD2 (6 bases). CDR3 length equals 16 residues. Germline loops: CDR1 SGHRS, CDR2 YFSETQ. V shed 3 bases and J shed 2 bases, with 17 bases lying between them. The CDR3 bases are TGCGCCAGCAGCTCGGGTCTTGGGGGGATACAAGAGACCCAGTACTTC. It is translated as CASSSGLGGIQETQYF.

This rearrangement joins TRBV2 to TRBJ2-1; TRBD1 is a possible D gene (6 bases). The germline V gene encodes CDR1 SNHLY and CDR2 FYNNEI. The CDR3 totals 17 residues. Trimming cost V 7 bases and J 6 bases, with 25 bases left between them. The CDR3 DNA sequence: TGTGCCAGCAAGGGGGAAAGATCAGGGATTCTTATCAATGAGCAGTTCTTC. It is translated as CASKGERSGILINEQFF.

This clone turned up a few times. The chain links TRBV3-1 (or the pseudogene TRBV3-2) to TRBJ2-1; maybe TRBD2 (6 bases). The germline V gene encodes CDR1 LGHDT and CDR2 YNNKEL (reference sequence). This CDR3 contains 15 residues. The V gene lost 0 bases and the J gene lost 8 bases, with 14 bases spanning the gap. The DNA of the CDR3 is TGTGCCAGCAGCCAAGAAAGGTTACTAGCAGATGAGCAGTTCTTC. Translation gives CASSQERLLADEQFF.

This chain joins TRBV29-1 and TRBJ2-4; D perhaps matches TRBD1 (6 bases). CDR3 length equals 13 residues. The germline V gene encodes CDR1 SQVTM and CDR2 ANQGSEA. The V end lost 7 bases, the J end lost 5 bases, and 15 bases lay between the germline ends. The CDR3 bases are TGCAGCGCCGAAACAGGGTCGGAAAACATTCAGTACTTC. Amino acids: CSAETGSENIQYF.

V usage is TRBV7-9 and J usage is TRBJ2-1, with TRBD2 matching over 11 bases. CDR3 length equals 13 residues. The junction had 0 bases not matched to a gene; V was cut back by 8 bases and J by 3 bases. The germline CDR1 and CDR2 sequences are SEHNR and FQNEAQ (reference sequence). The CDR3 coding sequence is TGTGCCAGCCTAGCGGGGGGCTACAATGAGCAGTTCTTC. Translated, it gives CASLAGGYNEQFF.

The V and J genes are TRBV9 and TRBJ2-3; possibly TRBD2 for D (6 bases). Trimming cost V 4 bases and J 3 bases, with 12 bases left between them. This CDR3 has 14 amino acids. The germline CDR1 and CDR2 sequences are SGDLS and YYNGEE. CDR3 sequence reads: CASSQEGRTDTQYF. CDR3 DNA sequence: TGTGCCAGCAGCCAGGAGGGGCGGACAGATACGCAGTATTTT.

Here the CDR3 DNA reads TGTGCCAGCAGCCTCAATGCGGGAGATACGCAGTATTTT. Its protein is CASSLNAGDTQYF. The chain links TRBV11-3 to TRBJ2-3; possible D gene TRBD2, 5 bases. CDR1 is SGHNT, CDR2 YENEEA, per germline. Trimming stripped 5 bases from V and 5 bases from J, with 11 bases between. CDR3 length: 13 residues.

The rearrangement uses TRBV30 and TRBJ1-2; D might be TRBD1 (6 bases). Germline V gives CDR1 GTSNPN, CDR2 SVGIG (reference sequence). V lost 1 base to trimming and J lost 4 bases, with 10 bases between them. The CDR3 totals 13 residues. The CDR3 is CAWSDRVFYGYTF. In nucleotides, the CDR3 is TGTGCCTGGAGTGACAGGGTTTTCTATGGCTACACCTTC.

The rearrangement uses TRBV19 and TRBJ1-5; the D is unclear. CDR1 and CDR2 (germline): LNHDA, SQIVND (reference sequence). The V end was cut by 6 bases, the J end by 1 base, with 16 bases between. The CDR3 loop spans 16 amino acids. The CDR3 loop reads CASSPSLTGSNQPQHF. The CDR3 DNA reads as TGTGCCAGTAGCCCCTCACTGACTGGGAGCAATCAGCCCCAGCATTTT.

This chain connects TRBV5-5 to TRBJ1-6, with a tentative D call TRBD1 (6 bases). Germline V gene sequence: CDR1 SGHKS, CDR2 YYEKEE (reference sequence). This CDR3 is built from 15 residues. V lost 4 bases and J 7 bases, leaving 15 bases between the germline ends. The CDR3, as DNA: TGTGCCAGCAGCACCGACGGTAGGGGGAATTCACCCCTCCACTTT. It specifies CASSTDGRGNSPLHF.

In this sample, this clone turned up once. This sequence joins TRBV6-1 and TRBJ2-7, with D perhaps matching TRBD2 (7 bases). This CDR3 has 13 amino acids. V was pared by 1 base and J by 8 bases, with 12 bases between. Germline V gene sequence: CDR1 MNHNS, CDR2 SASEGT. The CDR3 DNA reads as TGTGCCAGCAGTGAAGAGGGGGGGTTCCAGCAGTACTTC. Its protein is CASSEEGGFQQYF.

A single count supports this clone. The chain is built from TRBV13 and TRBJ2-5, with D perhaps TRBD2 (6 bases). V was trimmed by 5 bases and J by 1 base, leaving 17 bases between them. Germline lookup yields CDR1 PRHDT and CDR2 FYEKMQ (reference sequence). CDR3 length equals 16 residues. The CDR3 region has the DNA TGTGCCAGCAGCCCCATTGGAGGGAGCAGCCAAGAGACCCAGTACTTC. This gives the protein CASSPIGGSSQETQYF.

V and J are TRBV19 and TRBJ1-2; D is perhaps TRBD1 (6 bases). This CDR3 has 16 amino acids. CDR1 is LNHDA and CDR2 is SQIVND in the germline V gene (reference sequence). V was pared by 3 bases and J by 6 bases, with 20 bases between. CDR3 amino acids: CASSMAGAGRGDGYTF. The CDR3 region has the DNA TGTGCCAGTAGTATGGCGGGGGCCGGCCGTGGTGATGGCTACACCTTC. Full variable domain (missing parts from reference TRBV19 and TRBJ1-2): DGGITQSPKYLFRKEGQNVTLSCEQNLNHDAMYWYRQDPGQGLRLIYYSQIVNDFQKGDIAEGYSVSREKKESFPLTVTSAQKNPTAFYLCASSMAGAGRGDGYTFGSGTRLTVV.

The chain has TRBV9 and TRBJ2-1, with 12 bases matching TRBD2. Germline V lookup: CDR1 SGDLS, CDR2 YYNGEE. After removal of 4 bases from V and 9 bases from J, the junction contained 11 bases not matched to a gene. CDR3 size: 16 residues. The CDR3 here is CASSPRLAGGPSEQFF. The CDR3 DNA is TGTGCCAGCAGCCCCCGTCTAGCGGGAGGGCCGAGTGAGCAGTTCTTC.

This CDR3 reads CASSLWAAAGRNNEQFF. CDR3 nucleotides: TGCGCCAGCAGCTTGTGGGCCGCGGCAGGGCGGAACAATGAGCAGTTCTTC. The chain is built from TRBV5-1 and TRBJ2-1; maybe TRBD1 (5 bases). This CDR3 spans 17 amino acids. Germline-derived CDR1 and CDR2 are SGHRS and YFSETQ. V lost 1 base, J lost 5 bases, and 19 bases lay in between.

The chain employs TRBV29-1 and TRBJ1-4; D remains unclear. The germline V gene has CDR1 SQVTM and CDR2 ANQGSEA. The ends were cut back, 6 bases at V and 3 bases at J, with 14 bases in the middle. The CDR3 totals 14 residues. CDR3 DNA sequence: TGCAGCGTGACATTAGGGAGTTCTAATGAAAAACTGTTTTTT. Translated: CSVTLGSSNEKLFF.

The rearrangement uses TRBV11-2 and TRBJ2-7; a possible D gene is TRBD1 (6 bases). Germline V gives CDR1 SGHAT, CDR2 FQNNGV. The CDR3 has 16 amino acids. V was cut by 6 bases and J by 6 bases, with 24 bases left in between. The CDR3 DNA sequence: TGTGCCAGCAGTCATTGGGGGCCCTTAGGCTTAGGCGAGCAGTACTTC. This encodes CASSHWGPLGLGEQYF. Looking up the rest from reference TRBV11-2 and TRBJ2-7 gives the full variable domain: EAGVAQSPRYKIIEKRQSVAFWCNPISGHATLYWYQQILGQGPKLLIQFQNNGVVDDSQLPKDRFSAERLKGVDSTLKIQPAKLEDSAVYLCASSHWGPLGLGEQYFGPGTRLTVT.

The rearrangement uses TRBV5-1 and TRBJ1-4; D gene uncertain. The length of the CDR3 is 13 residues. CDR1 is SGHRS and CDR2 is YFSETQ in the germline V gene. Trimming took 4 bases from V and 4 from J, leaving 8 bases between them. CDR3 in amino acids: CASSKTSNEKLFF. The CDR3 nucleotides read TGCGCCAGCAGCAAGACAAGTAATGAAAAACTGTTTTTT.

The chain links TRBV12-2 to TRBJ1-2; TRBD1 was called by the table and not checked on the DNA. TRBV12-2 is a pseudogene segment. The CDR3 spans 15 residues. CDR3 bases: TGTGCAAGTCGCTTAGGCCTACAGGGGAGGTATGGCTACACCTTC. Translated: CASRLGLQGRYGYTF.

The sample holds one count of this clone. V and J are TRBV7-9 and TRBJ2-5; 10 bases match TRBD2. CDR3 length: 15 residues. Germline V CDR1 and CDR2: SEHNR, FQNEAQ (reference sequence). Trimming cost V 5 bases and J 4 bases; bases outside gene matches: 7. In DNA, the CDR3 is TGTGCCAGCAGCCAGGGGAGCGGGAGGGCAGAGACCCAGTACTTC. It translates to CASSQGSGRAETQYF.

This clone was counted a single time. The chain combines TRBV4-3 with TRBJ2-1; 11 bases align to TRBD1. J lost 0 bases, V lost 3 bases, and 4 bases had no gene match. Germline values: CDR1 LGHNA, CDR2 YSLEER. CDR3 length: 17 residues. The CDR3 is CASSQRTGGPSYNEQFF. The CDR3 DNA reads as TGCGCCAGCAGCCAGAGGACAGGGGGCCCCTCCTACAATGAGCAGTTCTTC.